Below are 27 T cell receptor beta chains sequenced from a single sample in a study of CD8 T cells in Susac syndrome. An input of roughly 0.5 to 1 ug of RNA was subjected to reverse transcription using random hexamers. TCRdb itself ran the immunoSEQ multiplex PCR reads through MiXCR, one entry per CDR3 protein. The data contain 80,000 or so distinct CDR3 sequences, roughly 91% of them seen just once; the ten biggest clones take up roughly 0.56%. Sequencing was performed on CD4+ T cells from PBMCs. Receptors originate from a human donor with Susac syndrome.

The gene calls are TRBV9 and TRBJ1-4; D call uncertain. The length of the CDR3 is 14 residues. Trimming took 3 bases from V and 3 from J, leaving 9 bases between them. Germline CDR1 reads SGDLS; CDR2 reads YYNGEE. Here the CDR3 DNA reads TGTGCCAGCAGCGCGCAGGCTGCTAATGAAAAACTGTTTTTT. Translating gives CASSAQAANEKLFF.

In nucleotides, the CDR3 is TGTGCCAGTATGAATGTGGAACGGGGCCCCTTTCAGGGGGAGCAGTTCTTC. This sequence encodes CASMNVERGPFQGEQFF. V usage is TRBV7-9 and J usage is TRBJ2-1; D is perhaps TRBD1 (6 bases). Trimming took 9 bases from V and 10 from J, leaving 31 bases between them. The CDR3 covers 17 residues. CDR1 is SEHNR, CDR2 FQNEAQ, per germline (reference sequence). The variable domain in full, completed from reference TRBV7-9 and TRBJ2-1, reads DTGVSQNPRHKITKRGQNVTFRCDPISEHNRLYWYRQTLGQGPEFLTYFQNEAQLEKSRLLSDRFSAERPKGSFSTLEIQRTEQGDSAMYLCASMNVERGPFQGEQFFGPGTRLTVL.

This CDR3 is CASRPLVYPRGDGFF. Written as DNA, the CDR3 is TGTGCCAGCAGACCCCTCGTTTACCCGCGGGGGGATGGTTTCTTT. The V and J genes are TRBV6-5 and TRBJ1-1; weak D call: TRBD1 (5 bases). Per the germline V gene, CDR1 is MNHEY and CDR2 is SVGAGI. The length of the CDR3 is 15 residues. The V and J ends lost 6 bases and 13 bases respectively, with 27 bases between them.

In its sample, this clonotype was seen once. CDR3: CSASAKTQYF. The CDR3 nucleotides read TGCAGTGCCTCAGCGAAGACCCAGTACTTC. V gene TRBV20-1 combines with J gene TRBJ2-5; no definite D call. The CDR3 extends over 10 amino acids. Trimming stripped 6 bases from V and 6 bases from J, with 8 bases between. Germline V gene data show CDR1 as DFQATT and CDR2 as SNEGSKA (reference sequence).

The rearrangement links TRBV9 to TRBJ1-3; 7 bases match TRBD1. The CDR3 runs 16 residues. With V trimmed by 4 bases and J by 0 bases, 7 bases remained unmatched. The germline gives CDR1 SGDLS, CDR2 YYNGEE. CDR3 bases: TGTGCCAGCAGCCCAGGGACAGACTACTCTGGAAACACCATATATTTT. The encoded protein is CASSPGTDYSGNTIYF.

The rearrangement joins TRBV6-4 to TRBJ1-4; D gene uncertain. The CDR3 spans 14 residues. The V gene lost 3 bases and the J gene lost 0 bases, with 5 bases spanning the gap. Germline V gene data show CDR1 as MRHNA and CDR2 as SNTAGT. For the CDR3, the DNA is TGTGCCAGCAGTGAAACAGCAACTAATGAAAAACTGTTTTTT. This codes for CASSETATNEKLFF.

This clonotype was recorded once. This chain connects TRBV20-1 to TRBJ2-1; 11 bases align to TRBD2. Germline V lookup: CDR1 DFQATT, CDR2 SNEGSKA (reference sequence). J gave up 7 bases and V 5 bases, and 10 bases lay outside the gene matches. The CDR3 consists of 15 residues. The chain's CDR3 is CSAYFSGGARNEQFF. In DNA, the CDR3 is TGCAGTGCTTATTTTAGCGGGGGGGCTAGGAATGAGCAGTTCTTC.

V gene TRBV5-1 combines with J gene TRBJ2-5; TRBD2 might be the D (6 bases). CDR3 length equals 15 residues. The germline gives CDR1 SGHRS, CDR2 YFSETQ. Trimming removed 4 bases at V and 5 bases at J, with 18 bases between. Written as DNA, the CDR3 is TGCGCCAGCAGCCTTGACGGAAGACGGGGGGAGACCCAGTACTTC. Translation: CASSLDGRRGETQYF.

This clonotype was recorded only once. DNA for the CDR3: TGTGCCAGATTTCCAGGGACCTATGGCTACACCTTC. This encodes CARFPGTYGYTF. The chain carries TRBV27 and TRBJ1-2; tentatively, D is TRBD1 (5 bases). This CDR3 comprises 12 residues. V was clipped by 9 bases and J by 4 bases, with 12 bases between them. CDR1 is MNHEY and CDR2 is SMNVEV in the germline V gene (reference sequence).

The chain links TRBV7-9 to TRBJ2-1; TRBD2 agrees at 9 bases. Per germline, CDR1 SEHNR and CDR2 FQNEAQ (reference sequence). The junction had 12 bases not matched to a gene; V was cut back by 5 bases and J by 7 bases. The CDR3 is made up of 16 amino acids. Here the CDR3 reads CASSQPRGGIVNEQFF. The DNA for the CDR3 is TGTGCCAGCAGCCAGCCGCGGGGGGGCATCGTTAATGAGCAGTTCTTC.

This rearrangement joins TRBV7-2 to TRBJ2-3; no clear D. The V end lost 5 bases, the J end lost 2 bases, and 8 bases lay between the germline ends. This CDR3 has 13 amino acids. From germline, CDR1 is SGHTA and CDR2 FQGNSA. In DNA form, the CDR3 reads TGTGCCAGCAGCACGCAATACACAGATACGCAGTATTTT. Translated: CASSTQYTDTQYF.

The rearrangement joins TRBV19 to TRBJ2-4, with D perhaps TRBD1 (6 bases). Germline CDR1 reads LNHDA; CDR2 reads SQIVND (reference sequence). This CDR3 is 16 amino acids long. V was clipped by 4 bases and J by 4 bases, with 17 bases between them. The CDR3 bases are TGTGCCAGTAGTAGCCTCCACTCGGGGACAAAAAACATTCAGTACTTC. Its translation: CASSSLHSGTKNIQYF.

The chain combines TRBV7-2 with TRBJ1-5, with D hard to call. Germline CDR1 is SGHTA and CDR2 is FQGNSA. The V gene lost 3 bases and the J gene lost 0 bases, with 12 bases spanning the gap. There are 16 residues in the CDR3. The CDR3 nucleotides are TGTGCCAGCAGCTTGGGGAGGGTCCCTAGCAATCAGCCCCAGCATTTT. Translation: CASSLGRVPSNQPQHF. The complete variable domain, with remaining parts taken from reference TRBV7-2 and TRBJ1-5, reads GAGVSQSPSNKVTEKGKDVELRCDPISGHTALYWYRQSLGQGLEFLIYFQGNSAPDKSGLPSDRFSAERTGGSVSTLTIQRTQQEDSAVYLCASSLGRVPSNQPQHFGDGTRLSIL.

A single count supports this clonotype. The chain has TRBV9 and TRBJ2-2, with 9 bases lining up with TRBD2. The CDR3 spans 14 residues. Germline assignment: CDR1 SGDLS and CDR2 YYNGEE. J gave up 5 bases and V 3 bases, and 2 bases lay outside the gene matches. The DNA of the CDR3 is TGTGCCAGCAGCGGGACTAGCGTGACCGGGGAGCTGTTTTTT. It specifies CASSGTSVTGELFF.

This chain links TRBV20-1 with TRBJ2-7; D remains unclear. This CDR3 contains 16 residues. CDR1 DFQATT and CDR2 SNEGSKA come from the germline V gene (reference sequence). V lost 2 bases, J lost 0 bases, and 17 bases lay in between. CDR3 in DNA: TGCAGTGCTAGACTCAGTAACTCTAGGAGCTCCTACGAGCAGTACTTC. Amino acids: CSARLSNSRSSYEQYF.

This chain connects TRBV29-1 to TRBJ2-1; TRBD2 is a possible D gene (6 bases). The CDR3 is 12 amino acids. The ends were cut back, 6 bases at V and 5 bases at J, with 11 bases in the middle. The V gene's germline CDR1 is SQVTM and CDR2 ANQGSEA. CDR3 bases: TGCAGCGTCTCGGGACTGAACAATGAGCAGTTCTTC. Encoded protein: CSVSGLNNEQFF.

The chain joins TRBV29-1 to TRBJ2-1; TRBD2 agrees at 11 bases. Germline lookup yields CDR1 SQVTM and CDR2 ANQGSEA. The CDR3 totals 13 residues. V was pared by 8 bases and J by 5 bases, with 5 bases of the junction left unmatched. The CDR3 is CSSTSGGNNEQFF. As DNA, the CDR3 is TGCAGCTCAACTAGCGGGGGCAACAATGAGCAGTTCTTC.

The CDR3, as DNA: TGCAGTGCTAGAGAGGCGGGACAGACTTACGAGCAGTACTTC. Encoded protein: CSAREAGQTYEQYF. The chain is built from TRBV20-1 and TRBJ2-7, with D perhaps matching TRBD1 (7 bases). Germline loops: CDR1 DFQATT, CDR2 SNEGSKA (reference sequence). Trimming took 0 bases from V and 4 from J, leaving 13 bases between them. The CDR3 contains 14 residues.

This sequence joins TRBV20-1 and TRBJ1-1, with TRBD1 as a possible D gene (5 bases). V was trimmed by 0 bases and J by 2 bases, leaving 13 bases between them. Germline CDR1 reads DFQATT; CDR2 reads SNEGSKA (reference sequence). This CDR3 contains 15 residues. The CDR3 nucleotides are TGCAGTGCTAGAGATCCCCCGACAGTTAACACTGAAGCTTTCTTT. Amino acids: CSARDPPTVNTEAFF.

V usage is TRBV30 and J usage is TRBJ2-7; D gene uncertain. The V gene lost 2 bases and the J gene lost 3 bases, with 8 bases spanning the gap. This CDR3 comprises 12 residues. From germline, CDR1 is GTSNPN and CDR2 SVGIG (reference sequence). CDR3 DNA sequence: TGTGCCTGGAGTAAGGGCCGCTACGAGCAGTACTTC. Amino acid sequence: CAWSKGRYEQYF.

The V and J genes are TRBV14 and TRBJ2-2; no definite D call. In germline, CDR1 is SGHDN, CDR2 FVKESK. The length of the CDR3 is 15 residues. The ends were cut back, 1 base at V and 0 bases at J, with 6 bases in the middle. The CDR3 protein is CASSQGLPNTGELFF. CDR3 coding DNA: TGTGCCAGCAGCCAAGGGCTACCGAACACCGGGGAGCTGTTTTTT.

The rearrangement joins TRBV3-1 to TRBJ1-3, with D maybe TRBD1 (5 bases). The germline V gene encodes CDR1 LGHDT and CDR2 YNNKEL (reference sequence). The CDR3 has 15 amino acids. Deletions cut 3 bases from V and 3 bases from J, with 12 bases between. The CDR3 is CASSHLSGFGNTIYF. The CDR3 DNA is TGTGCCAGCAGCCATCTCTCAGGGTTTGGAAACACCATATATTTT.

V usage is TRBV2 and J usage is TRBJ2-7; D gene unclear. The CDR3 loop spans 12 amino acids. The V end lost 0 bases, the J end lost 4 bases, and 4 bases lay between the germline ends. Germline V gene lookup returns CDR1 SNHLY and CDR2 FYNNEI. For the CDR3, the DNA is TGTGCCAGCAGTGAAGCCTTATACGAGCAGTACTTC. This encodes CASSEALYEQYF.

The V and J genes are TRBV11-2 and TRBJ2-7; 9 bases are a match to TRBD2. The CDR3 has 18 amino acids. V was clipped by 5 bases and J by 4 bases; unmatched bases: 18. CDR1 and CDR2 from the germline V gene are SGHAT and FQNNGV. This CDR3 is CASSPLSRSGGRGYEQYF. In DNA form, the CDR3 reads TGTGCCAGCAGCCCCTTGTCTAGGTCTGGCGGGAGGGGGTACGAGCAGTACTTC.

This sequence joins TRBV10-3 and TRBJ2-3, with 11 positions matching TRBD1. Germline trimming cut 10 bases from V and 3 bases from J; bases unmatched to any gene: 6. CDR1 and CDR2 from the germline V gene are ENHRY and SYGVKD. The CDR3 length is 14 residues. The CDR3, as DNA: TGTGCCACCGGACAGGGGGCGCTGACAGATACGCAGTATTTT. It codes for CATGQGALTDTQYF.

The chain carries TRBV28 and TRBJ1-4; 8 positions match TRBD1. With 6 bases clipped from V and 8 bases from J, the junction kept 11 bases outside the gene matches. The CDR3 runs 15 residues. The germline V gene has CDR1 MDHEN and CDR2 SYDVKM. As DNA, the CDR3 is TGTGCCAGCAGCGAGCGCAACAGGGGGACAGAAAAACTGTTTTTT. Translated, it gives CASSERNRGTEKLFF. Filled out from reference TRBV28 and TRBJ1-4, the complete variable domain reads DVKVTQSSRYLVKRTGEKVFLECVQDMDHENMFWYRQDPGLGLRLIYFSYDVKMKEKGDIPEGYSVSREKKERFSLILESASTNQTSMYLCASSERNRGTEKLFFGSGTQLSVL.

Here the CDR3 reads CASTLGQGVTTSYEQYF. The CDR3 region has the DNA TGTGCCAGCACTCTTGGACAGGGGGTAACAACATCCTACGAGCAGTACTTC. The V call is TRBV12-3 or TRBV12-4, the J call TRBJ2-7; 10 bases match TRBD1. The V gene end was trimmed by 7 bases and the J gene end by 1 base; junction bases not matched to a gene: 13. The CDR3 extends over 17 amino acids.